This T cell receptor beta chain was documented in a study of identical twins. Study-level results: Analyses based on zero insertions could be partly confounded by invariant MAIT and iNKT cells. Cord blood beta clonotypes present at high abundance carried fewer insertions; no such pattern appeared in memory repertoires.

With template switching, a universal primer site was added, and the cDNA carried unique molecular identifiers. MiXCR, applied by TCRdb to the 5' RACE reads, yields one record per CDR3 protein. The table shows around 530,000 distinct CDR3 sequences, with nearly 15% occurring only once. Healthy Caucasians provided all donations. This clonotype turned up a few times. What it binds is unknown. This CDR3 comprises 15 residues. V gave up 0 bases and J gave up 4 bases; unmatched junction bases: 3. Looked up from germline, CDR1 is SGHRS and CDR2 is YFSETQ. Another study also made use of these data, one on yellow fever vaccine responses in identical twins.

The chain carries TRBV5-1 and TRBJ2-4; 8 bases agree with TRBD1. The source material was CD4+ T cells sorted from blood. The TCR comes from a woman aged 18-29 years in good health. The DNA of the CDR3 is TGCGCCAGCAGCTTGGTGGGACAGGAAAAAAACATTCAGTACTTC. As protein: CASSLVGQEKNIQYF.